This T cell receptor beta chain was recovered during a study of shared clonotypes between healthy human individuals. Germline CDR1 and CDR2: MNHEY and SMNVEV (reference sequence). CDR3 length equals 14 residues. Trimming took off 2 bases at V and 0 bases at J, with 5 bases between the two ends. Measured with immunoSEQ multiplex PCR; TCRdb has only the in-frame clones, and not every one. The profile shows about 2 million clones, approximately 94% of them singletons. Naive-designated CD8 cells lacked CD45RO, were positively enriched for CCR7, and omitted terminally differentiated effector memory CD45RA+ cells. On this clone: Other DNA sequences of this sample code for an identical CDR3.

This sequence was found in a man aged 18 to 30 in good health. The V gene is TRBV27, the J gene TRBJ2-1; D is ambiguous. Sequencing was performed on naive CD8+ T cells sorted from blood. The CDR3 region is CASSLVGSYNEQFF. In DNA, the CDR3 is TGTGCCAGCAGTTTAGTTGGCTCCTACAATGAGCAGTTCTTC.